This entry describes one T cell receptor (beta chain). Antigen specificity is unknown. Unmatched junction bases numbered 14, after V lost 4 bases and J lost 9 bases. The CDR3 runs 16 residues. Germline CDR1 reads SGHRS; CDR2 reads YFSETQ. In TCRdb, the RT-PCR reads were re-called with MiXCR into one record per CDR3 protein. The data show 650,000 to 850,000 distinct CDR3 sequences, approximately 15% seen once. These data belong to a study of response to subunit inactivated influenza vaccine. Study-wide results and caveats: Each seasonal influenza vaccination recruits few new T cells, the authors suggested.

The genes are TRBV5-1 and TRBJ2-1; 9 nucleotides agree with TRBD1. The sample in question was PBMCs from blood, obtained 14 to 15 days before vaccination. The sequence was obtained from a man in his fifties or sixties who received an inactivated influenza vaccine. The CDR3 region has the DNA TGCGCCAGCAGCCTCCCTCTTACAGGGGGCGAAGGTGAGCAGTTCTTC. This translates into CASSLPLTGGEGEQFF.